The entry that follows covers one T cell receptor beta chain sequence. Its cognate antigen is unknown. The data were obtained in a study of cytomegalovirus exposure and HLA in healthy donors. Whole-study results and caveats: Reportedly, HLA-A and HLA-B alleles of most subjects were accurately predicted from TCR beta.

CDR1 SEHNR and CDR2 FQNEAQ come from the germline V gene (reference sequence). CDR3 length: 14 amino acids. The V segment lost 8 bases and the J segment 5 bases; nucleotides outside the gene matches: 6. Primers: 60 Vbeta forward and 13 Jbeta reverse. Only in-frame clones appear in the TCRdb table, and some are missing; sequencing was by immunoSEQ multiplex PCR. The profile shows 100,000 to 150,000 clones, approximately 80% of them singletons. The V and J genes are TRBV7-9 and TRBJ1-5; 10 nucleotides align to TRBD1. The TCR comes from a female donor in good health and CMV-seropositive. The sequencing input was PBMCs. The CDR3 DNA is TGTGCCAGCGGCCGGGACAGGGGAGATCAGCCCCAGCATTTT. This sequence encodes CASGRDRGDQPQHF.